This TCR beta chain originates from a study of shared clonotypes between healthy human individuals. In the original analysis: Sequence data from immunoSEQ were junction-only and lacked quality scores; consequently, filtering differed. The repertoire was sequenced with immunoSEQ multiplex PCR; TCRdb's copy has only in-frame clones and lacks some. D and trimming come from the DNA, and the V and J calls and clone size come from that table. Of 600,000 to 800,000 clones listed, 72% are singletons. Looked up from germline, CDR1 is LNHDA and CDR2 is SQIVND (reference sequence). V lost 5 bases and J lost 9; bases outside the gene matches: 11. The CDR3 loop spans 14 amino acids.

Sequenced sample: memory CD4+ T cells sorted from blood. Subset of the sample: CD45RA-negative fraction. The chain uses TRBV19 and TRBJ1-2, with 8 bases matching TRBD1. The TCR sequence derives from a woman aged 25 to 39 in good health. The CDR3 sequence: CASSDGQGDGSYTF. The CDR3 DNA reads as TGTGCCAGTAGTGATGGACAGGGAGATGGGAGCTACACCTTC.